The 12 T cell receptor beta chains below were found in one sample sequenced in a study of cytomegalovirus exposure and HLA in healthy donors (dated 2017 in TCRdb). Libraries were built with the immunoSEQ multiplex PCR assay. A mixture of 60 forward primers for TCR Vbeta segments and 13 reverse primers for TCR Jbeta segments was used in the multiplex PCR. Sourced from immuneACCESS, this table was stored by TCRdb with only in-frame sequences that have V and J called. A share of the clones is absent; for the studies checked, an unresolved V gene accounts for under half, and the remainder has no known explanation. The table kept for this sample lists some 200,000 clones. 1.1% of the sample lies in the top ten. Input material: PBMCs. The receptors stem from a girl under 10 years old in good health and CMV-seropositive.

CDR3 DNA: TGTGCCAGCAGTGAAGCGCCCGCAGTTCATCAGCCCCAGCATTTT. It translates to CASSEAPAVHQPQHF. The genes are TRBV6-1 and TRBJ1-5; D not certain. Germline V gene sequence: CDR1 MNHNS, CDR2 SASEGT. V dropped 0 bases and J dropped 5 bases, with 11 bases sitting between them. CDR3 length: 15 residues.

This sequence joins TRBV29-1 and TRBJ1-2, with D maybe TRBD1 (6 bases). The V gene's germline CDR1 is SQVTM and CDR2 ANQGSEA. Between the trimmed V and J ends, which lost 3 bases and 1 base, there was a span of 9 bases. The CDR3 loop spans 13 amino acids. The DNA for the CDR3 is TGCAGCGTTGAGCGACAGGTTAACTATGGCTACACCTTC. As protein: CSVERQVNYGYTF.

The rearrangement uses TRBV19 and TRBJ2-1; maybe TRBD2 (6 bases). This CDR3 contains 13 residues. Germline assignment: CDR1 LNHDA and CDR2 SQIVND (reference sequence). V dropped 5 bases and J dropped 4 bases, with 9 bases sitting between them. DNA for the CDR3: TGTGCCAGTAGTCCGCGGGGTTACAATGAGCAGTTCTTC. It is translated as CASSPRGYNEQFF.

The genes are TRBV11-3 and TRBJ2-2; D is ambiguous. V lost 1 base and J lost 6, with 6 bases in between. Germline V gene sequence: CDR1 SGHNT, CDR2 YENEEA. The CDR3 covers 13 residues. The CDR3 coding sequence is TGTGCCAGCAGCTTAGGTTTCGCCGGGGAGCTGTTTTTT. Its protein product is CASSLGFAGELFF.

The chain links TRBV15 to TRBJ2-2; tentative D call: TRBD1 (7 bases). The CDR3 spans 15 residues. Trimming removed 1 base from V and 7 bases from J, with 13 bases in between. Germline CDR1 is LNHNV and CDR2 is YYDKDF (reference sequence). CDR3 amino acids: CATSRVQGGSGELFF. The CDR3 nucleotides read TGTGCCACCAGCAGAGTTCAGGGGGGTAGCGGGGAGCTGTTTTTT.

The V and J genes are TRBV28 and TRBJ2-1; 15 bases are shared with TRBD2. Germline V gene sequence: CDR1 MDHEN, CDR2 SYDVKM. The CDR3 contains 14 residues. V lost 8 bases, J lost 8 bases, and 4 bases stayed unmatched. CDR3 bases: TGTGCCAGCGTGGGACTAGCGGGGGGCGATGAGCAGTTCTTC. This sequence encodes CASVGLAGGDEQFF.

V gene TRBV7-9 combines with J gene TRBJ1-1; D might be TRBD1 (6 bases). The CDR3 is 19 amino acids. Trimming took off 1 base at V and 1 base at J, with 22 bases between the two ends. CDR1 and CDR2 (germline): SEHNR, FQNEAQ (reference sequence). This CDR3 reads CASSLGFRDKALRNTEAFF. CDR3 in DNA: TGTGCCAGCAGCTTAGGTTTCCGGGACAAGGCCTTGAGGAACACTGAAGCTTTCTTT.

CDR3 region: CASSLRREGIEQFF. In nucleotides, the CDR3 is TGTGCCAGCAGCTTAAGGAGGGAGGGGATCGAGCAGTTCTTC. The chain couples TRBV7-2 to TRBJ2-1; TRBD2 matches 7 bases. The CDR3 contains 14 residues. J was trimmed by 10 bases and V by 2 bases; bases with no gene match: 8. CDR1 SGHTA and CDR2 FQGNSA come from the germline V gene.

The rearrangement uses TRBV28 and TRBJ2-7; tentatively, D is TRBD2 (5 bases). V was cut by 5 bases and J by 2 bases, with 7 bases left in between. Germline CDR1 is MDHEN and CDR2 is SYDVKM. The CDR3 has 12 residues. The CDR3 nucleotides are TGTGCCAGCAGTCCCGGGACCTACGAGCAGTACTTC. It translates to CASSPGTYEQYF.

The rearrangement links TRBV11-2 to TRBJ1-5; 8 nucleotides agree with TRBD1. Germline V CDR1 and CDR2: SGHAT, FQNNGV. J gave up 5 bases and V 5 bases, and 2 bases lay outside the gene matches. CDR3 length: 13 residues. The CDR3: CASSVTGDQPQHF. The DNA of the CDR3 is TGTGCCAGCAGCGTGACAGGGGATCAGCCCCAGCATTTT.

The CDR3: CASSSGLAASTDTQYF. The CDR3 DNA sequence: TGTGCCAGCAGCTCGGGACTAGCGGCTAGCACAGATACGCAGTATTTT. The V gene is TRBV11-1, the J gene TRBJ2-3, with TRBD2 matching over 11 bases. Germline values: CDR1 SGHAT, CDR2 FQDESV (reference sequence). The CDR3 is made up of 16 amino acids. V was pared by 4 bases and J by 0 bases, with 3 bases of the junction left unmatched.

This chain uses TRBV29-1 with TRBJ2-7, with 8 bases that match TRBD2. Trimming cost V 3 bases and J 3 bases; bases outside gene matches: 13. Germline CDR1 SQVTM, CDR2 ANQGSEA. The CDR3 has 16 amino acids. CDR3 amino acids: CSVDGPGVAGIYEQYF. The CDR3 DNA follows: TGCAGCGTTGACGGGCCTGGGGTAGCGGGGATCTACGAGCAGTACTTC.